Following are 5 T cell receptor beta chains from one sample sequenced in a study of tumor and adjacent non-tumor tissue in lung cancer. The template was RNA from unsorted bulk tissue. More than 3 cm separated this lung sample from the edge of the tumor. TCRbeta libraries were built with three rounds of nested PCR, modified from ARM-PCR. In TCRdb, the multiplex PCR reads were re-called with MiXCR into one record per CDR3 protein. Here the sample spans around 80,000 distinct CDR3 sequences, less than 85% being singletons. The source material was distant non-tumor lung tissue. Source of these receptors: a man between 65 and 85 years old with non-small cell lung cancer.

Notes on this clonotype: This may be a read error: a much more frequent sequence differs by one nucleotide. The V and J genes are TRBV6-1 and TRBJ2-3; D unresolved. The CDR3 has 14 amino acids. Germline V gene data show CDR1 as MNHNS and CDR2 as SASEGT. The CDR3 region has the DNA TGTGCCATCAGTGAGTTATCAAACACAGATACGCAGTATTTT. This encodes CAISELSNTDTQYF.

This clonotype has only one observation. CDR3 loop: CASNRGTGRAGEQYF. The CDR3 DNA sequence: TGCGCCAGCAACCGCGGTACCGGCAGGGCGGGCGAGCAGTACTTC. The chain has TRBV4-1 and TRBJ2-7; D assignment may be TRBD1 or TRBD2 (5 bases each). Trimming cost V 7 bases and J 6 bases, with 22 bases left between them. Looked up from germline, CDR1 is MGHRA and CDR2 is YSYEKL. There are 15 residues in the CDR3.

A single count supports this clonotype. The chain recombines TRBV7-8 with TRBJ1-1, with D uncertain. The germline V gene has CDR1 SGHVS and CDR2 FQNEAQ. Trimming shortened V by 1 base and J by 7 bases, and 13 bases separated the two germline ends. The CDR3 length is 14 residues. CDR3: CASSLVRGDIEAFF. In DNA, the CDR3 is TGTGCCAGCAGCTTAGTACGAGGTGACATTGAAGCTTTCTTT.

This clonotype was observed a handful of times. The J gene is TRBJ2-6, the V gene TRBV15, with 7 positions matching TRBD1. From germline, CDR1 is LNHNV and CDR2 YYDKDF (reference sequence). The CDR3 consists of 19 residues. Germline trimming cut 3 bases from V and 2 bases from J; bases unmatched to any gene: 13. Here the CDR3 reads CATSRREDRVVAGANVLTF. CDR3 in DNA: TGTGCCACCAGCAGGCGCGAAGACAGGGTGGTTGCTGGGGCCAACGTCCTGACTTTC.

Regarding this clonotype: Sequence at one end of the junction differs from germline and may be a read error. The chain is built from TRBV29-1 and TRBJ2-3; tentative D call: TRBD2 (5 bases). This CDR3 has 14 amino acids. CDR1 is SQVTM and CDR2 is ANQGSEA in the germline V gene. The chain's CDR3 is CSTEGIGSTDTQYF. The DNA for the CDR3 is TGCAGCACTGAGGGTATTGGGAGCACAGATACCCAGTATTTT.